This record covers a single T cell receptor beta chain. The sample originates from a study of blood T cell repertoires in COVID-19. The CDR3 contains 15 residues. Trimming took 7 bases from V and 7 from J, leaving 20 bases between them. CDR1 and CDR2 from the germline V gene are SGHTA and FQGNSA. Assay: immunoSEQ multiplex PCR; the TCRdb copy retains only in-frame clones and omits some. The sample consists of 350,000 to 450,000 clones, approximately 89% of them appearing once. This chain links TRBV7-2 with TRBJ2-1, with D unclear. This sequence originates from a middle-aged man in a cohort exposed to, infected with or recovered from COVID-19 (not recorded which). The sample consisted of PBMCs or T cells enriched from blood (not recorded which). The CDR3 coding sequence is TGTGCCAGCAACCAAGCCGCCGGTTTTCTGAATGAGCAGTTCTTC. It encodes CASNQAAGFLNEQFF.